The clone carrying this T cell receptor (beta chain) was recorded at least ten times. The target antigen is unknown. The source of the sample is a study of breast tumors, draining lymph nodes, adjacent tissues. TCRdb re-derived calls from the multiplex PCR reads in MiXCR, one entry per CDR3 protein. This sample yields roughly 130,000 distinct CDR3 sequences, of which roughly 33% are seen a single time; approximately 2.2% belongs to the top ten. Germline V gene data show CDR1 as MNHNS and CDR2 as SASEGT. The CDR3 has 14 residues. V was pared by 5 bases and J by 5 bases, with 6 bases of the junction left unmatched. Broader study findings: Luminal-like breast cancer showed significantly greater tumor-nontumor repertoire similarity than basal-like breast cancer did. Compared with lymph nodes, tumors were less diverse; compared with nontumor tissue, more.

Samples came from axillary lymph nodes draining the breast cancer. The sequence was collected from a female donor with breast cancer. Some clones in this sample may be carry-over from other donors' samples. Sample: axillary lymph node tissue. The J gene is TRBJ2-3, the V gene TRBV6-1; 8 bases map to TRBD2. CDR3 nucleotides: TGTGCCAGCAGTCTACGGGGACTAGAAGATACGCAGTATTTT. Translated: CASSLRGLEDTQYF.